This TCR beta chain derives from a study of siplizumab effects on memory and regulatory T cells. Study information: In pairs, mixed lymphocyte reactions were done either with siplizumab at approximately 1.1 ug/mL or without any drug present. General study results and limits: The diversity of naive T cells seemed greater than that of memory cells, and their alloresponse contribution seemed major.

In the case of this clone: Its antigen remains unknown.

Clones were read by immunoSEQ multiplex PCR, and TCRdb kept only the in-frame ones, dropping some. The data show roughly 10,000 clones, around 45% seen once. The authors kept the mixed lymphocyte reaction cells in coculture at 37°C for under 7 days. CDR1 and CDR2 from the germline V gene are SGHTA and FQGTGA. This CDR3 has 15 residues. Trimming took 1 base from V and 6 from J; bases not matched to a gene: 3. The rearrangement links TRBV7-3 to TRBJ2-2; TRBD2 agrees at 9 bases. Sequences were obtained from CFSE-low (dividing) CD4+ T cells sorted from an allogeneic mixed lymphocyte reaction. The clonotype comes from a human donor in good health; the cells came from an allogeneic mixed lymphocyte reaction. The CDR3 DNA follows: TGTGCCAGCAGCTTAAGGGTAGCGGGAGCCGGGGAGCTGTTTTTT. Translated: CASSLRVAGAGELFF.